This TCR beta chain stems from a study of cytomegalovirus exposure and HLA in healthy donors (TCRdb year 2017). Study-wide context: According to an earlier analysis of 587 of the donors, about 179 million T cells yielded over 100 million unique TCR beta sequences and around 280 Gb of sequence data. To predict cytomegalovirus infection status, the study brought together high-throughput TCR immunosequencing, statistical association of individual TCRs with disease status, and machine learning. In a later analysis, previously published TCR beta repertoires from 666 donors were re-analyzed and high-resolution HLA genotyping was added so that TCR occurrence patterns could be studied. Both class I and class II loci were covered by HLA typing, at four-digit resolution. Genome-wide SNP genotypes for about 65% of the roughly 670 donors were used in a later genetic analysis, which treated that subset as a discovery cohort. Roughly 5 DR-DQ haplotypes were treated as single units for association and clustering because of strong linkage in the cohort. An early release that covered 500 to 800 HLA-typed donors contained about 290 gigabases of sequencing data and 65 million to 100 million unique TCR sequences. The later analysis used no new phenotypic data to find candidate immune exposures, relying instead on TCR beta sequences and their occurrence across donors. The study aimed to test whether cataloging public T cell receptors could reveal signatures of past pathogen exposure. Besides the first cohort of 666 subjects, a separate validation cohort made up of over a hundred different subjects was used. Donor age, sex, ethnicity and CMV serostatus were compiled alongside the repertoire data. Of the 398 genotyped donors, less than 90% were placed in the genetic ancestry cluster associated with self-reported Caucasian donors. Typing coverage differed by locus: A, B, C, DRB1 and DQB1 were typed in roughly 629-630 donors, DQA1 in 522, DPA1 in 600 to 610, and DPB1 in 472. Every repertoire in the discovery cohort had been generated on one and the same sequencing platform. The study used immunosequencing to profile the T cell repertoires of several hundred subjects and linked those repertoires to cytomegalovirus serostatus. Across approximately 400 genotyped donors of the cohort, an average of 235,054 unique TCR beta nucleotide sequences per donor were sequenced, and 15% to 20% of those sequences were non-productive. To decide whether each TCR beta V gene segment behaved as functional or pseudogenic, an earlier analysis of nearly 600 of the donors relied on high-throughput TCR beta sequencing.

The library was produced with the immunoSEQ multiplex PCR assay. For the multiplex PCR, a mixture combining 60 forward primers for TCR Vbeta segments and 13 reverse primers for TCR Jbeta segments was used. The CDR3 region of rearranged TCR beta genes was amplified from genomic DNA by a multiplex PCR assay. Amplified TCR beta libraries were sequenced as 87-base-pair reads on the Illumina HiSeq System. The authors' analysis ran thus. Across the 670 or so repertoires, a later analysis counted 80 million or so unique TCR beta chains, 9.5 million to 13 million of which were shared by at least two donors. Raw reads were error-corrected and collapsed into unique sequences with a nearest-neighbor algorithm that merged closely related sequences to remove PCR and sequencing errors. Alignment of CDR3 sequences to IMGT reference sequences was used to assign V, D and J gene segments. For a sequence to be retained, a match of at least six nucleotides was required to both a V gene segment and a J gene segment. Rearrangements were classified as productive when the CDR3 lacked stop codons and remained in frame with V and J, and all other rearrangements were classified as non-productive. CDR3 was defined according to IMGT convention as the region running from the second conserved V-encoded cysteine to the conserved J-encoded phenylalanine. In an earlier analysis of around 640 of the donors, sequences lacking an unambiguous match to a single V gene segment were excluded. An earlier analysis of 587 of the donors called V segments functional above 56.7% productive rearrangements and segregating when the between-donor standard deviation exceeded 5%. A statistical classification framework was developed to diagnose cytomegalovirus status using the catalog of TCR beta chain sequences. A later analysis assigned V and J genes by comparing TCR nucleotide sequences with IMGT/GENE-DB human TR gene sequences. Using the TCRdist pipeline, a later analysis assigned CDR3 sequences along with most-parsimonious VDJ recombination scenarios. In a later analysis, every TCR beta chain was defined by the combination of its CDR3 amino acid sequence and its V-gene family, and reads without a unique V-gene family were dropped. In a later analysis, 550 to 650 highly shared, low-generation-probability nucleotide sequences were removed to address suspected cross-contamination and a sequencing artifact. A later analysis calculated a clonal expansion index for each public chain from normalized within-repertoire ranks of inferred template counts. In a later analysis, generation probabilities were computed using a VDJ recombination model fitted to out-of-frame rearrangements, and the results were checked against IGoR. Hypergeometric tests were used in a later analysis to score TCR-TCR, TCR-HLA and TCR-CMV co-occurrence, with a repertoire-size bias correction applied to the TCR pairs. To estimate false discovery rates, a later analysis permuted the HLA or CMV assignments 20 times. In a later analysis, co-occurring TCRs were grouped using DBSCAN, and TCRdist sequence similarity was added for clustering within HLA-allele-positive subsets. Repertoires with fewer than 30,000 or more than 120,000 public chains were left out of co-occurrence clustering, as were five repertoires with anomalous nucleotide sharing. The table comes from immuneACCESS by way of TCRdb, which keeps in-frame sequences with V and J called. Part of the clones is missing from these tables; in studies checked, under half for an unresolved V gene and the rest for unknown reasons. The V and J calls and clone size were taken over from that table, and D and trimming were inferred from the DNA. The data table for this sample lists 35,000 to 45,000 clones. 7.5% to 9.5% of the sample is taken by the ten largest.

Including cysteine and phenylalanine, the CDR3 has 13 amino acids. Only the CDR3 part of the read is kept: 39 bases, read in frame from the first base. The V end loses 3 bases and the J end loses 4 bases, and a stretch of 9 bases separates them. The germline V gene gives CDR1 as SQVTM and CDR2 as ANQGSEA. General findings and caveats noted by the study authors: In vitro tests confirmed that a few of the cytomegalovirus-associated TCR beta chains recognize cytomegalovirus antigens. Roughly uniform sequencing depth across donors was assumed in presence/absence analyses, although this assumption may not hold. A later analysis found that most CMV-associated TCR beta chains appeared HLA-restricted, with HLA associations seemingly driven largely by CMV exposure. A cluster of highly shared sequence variants was judged likely to be a technical artifact of the sequencing pipeline. In a later analysis, TCR association rates were found to vary across HLA loci, with the most associated TCRs seen for DRB1 alleles and the fewest for HLA-C alleles. Several of the top co-occurrence clusters appeared to be linked to parvovirus B19, influenza, CMV and Epstein-Barr virus, according to a later analysis. Some IMGT-functional V segments, including TRBV6-2 and TRBV6-3, could not be distinguished by the 87-base-pair reads and were therefore excluded. An association between a missense DCLRE1C variant and V-gene and J-gene trimming of TCR beta chains was found in a later genetic analysis and replicated in an independent cohort. A further reported finding was that TCR beta sequences accurately predicted the HLA-A and HLA-B alleles for most subjects in the first cohort. The cohort was sequenced for TCR beta chains only, and without alpha or paired-chain data the features that could be detected were limited. Across donors, most TCR sequences were observed very rarely, whereas some public TCRs were present in many individuals. In the study, 150 to 200 TCR beta chains were listed as associated with cytomegalovirus. Because HLA typing was missing for some donors at each locus, association tests included only the typed subset. Linkage disequilibrium might explain the correlated functional status among segregating V segments, but an unknown experimental factor could not be ruled out. The earlier analysis of 450 to 700 of the donors excluded about 16 rarely observed V segments, including chromosome 9 orphons, because counts were too low. The authors suggested that the approach could potentially be generalized to other disease states and immunological phenotypes. The only immune exposure information available for the cohort was CMV serostatus. In a later genetic analysis, fewer N-insertions in productive TCRs were reported among donors in an Asian-associated ancestry cluster than the 666-donor mean. In an earlier analysis of over 550 of the donors, most TCR beta V segments were observed in productive rearrangements about 87% or about 30% of the time, broadly matching IMGT annotations. In a later analysis, around 17,000 TCR beta sequences were associated with specific HLA alleles at a false discovery rate of 0.05. When HLA alleles, especially DR and DQ, strongly co-occurred, TCR associations were difficult to assign to individual alleles. Compared with equally common non-associated chains, HLA-associated TCR beta chains in a later analysis were more clonally expanded and had lower generation probabilities. In both the original and validation cohorts, the classifier was reported to diagnose cytomegalovirus status with high specificity and sensitivity.

The cohort consisted of hundreds of healthy bone marrow donors. At the time of sampling, all cohort members were nominally healthy, though unrecorded immune exposures were likely present. The donor was CMV seropositive and was included in the group of approximately 300 seropositive cohort members. A peripheral blood sample was collected from each donor, and TCR beta sequencing was performed on peripheral blood mononuclear cells. The Qiagen DNeasy Blood Extraction Kit was used to extract genomic DNA from the blood cell samples. A remark on this clone: Its antigen is unknown.

The clonotype originates from a man aged 40-49 years in good health and CMV-seropositive. The V and J segments used are TRBV29-1 and TRBJ1-4; the D gene is possibly TRBD1, with 6 bases matching. The sequenced sample was PBMCs. The DNA reads as follows: TGCAGCGTTGATGGGGGCCTTAATGAAAAACTGTTTTTT. It codes for CSVDGGLNEKLFF. Outside the CDR3, residues come from the reference TRBV29-1 and TRBJ1-4 proteins, so the full variable domain is: SAVISQKPSRDICQRGTSLTIQCQVDSQVTMMFWYRQQPGQSLTLIATANQGSEATYESGFVIDKFPISRPNLTFSTLTVSNMSPEDSSIYLCSVDGGLNEKLFFGSGTQLSVL.